These 21 T cell receptor beta chains came from one sample sequenced in a study of blood T cell repertoires in COVID-19. Here immunoSEQ multiplex PCR was the method, and the copy in TCRdb shows in-frame clones only, minus some. The table records 160,000 or so clones, more than 80% of them present only once. Sequenced input: peripheral blood. The receptors stem from a man aged 55 to 70 with acute or convalescent COVID-19.

The V gene is TRBV30, the J gene TRBJ2-1; the match to TRBD2 covers 12 bases. J gave up 7 bases and V 4 bases, and 8 bases lay outside the gene matches. This CDR3 spans 15 amino acids. The germline V gene has CDR1 GTSNPN and CDR2 SVGIG (reference sequence). The CDR3, as DNA: TGTGCCTGGAATCTCCCTAGCGGGGGGGCAAATGAGCAGTTCTTC. This translates into CAWNLPSGGANEQFF. The full variable domain, with the rest looked up from reference TRBV30 and TRBJ2-1, is SQTIHQWPATLVQPVGSPLSLECTVEGTSNPNLYWYRQAAGRGLQLLFYSVGIGQISSEVPQNLSASRPQDRQFILSSKKLLLSDSGFYLCAWNLPSGGANEQFFGPGTRLTVL.

Here the CDR3 reads CASSANAGVGNTIYF. For the CDR3, the DNA is TGTGCCAGCAGCGCGAACGCAGGGGTTGGAAACACCATATATTTT. The chain links TRBV9 to TRBJ1-3, with D perhaps matching TRBD1 (6 bases). CDR3 length: 15 residues. The germline V and J ends were trimmed by 3 bases and 3 bases, with 13 bases remaining between them. Germline CDR1 reads SGDLS; CDR2 reads YYNGEE. Drawing the rest from reference TRBV9 and TRBJ1-3, the complete variable domain is DSGVTQTPKHLITATGQRVTLRCSPRSGDLSVYWYQQSLDQGLQFLIQYYNGEERAKGNILERFSAQQFPDLHSELNLSSLELGDSALYFCASSANAGVGNTIYFGEGSWLTVV.

The CDR3 sequence: CASSQERGSGINNEQFF. The CDR3 DNA is TGTGCCAGCAGCCAAGAGAGAGGCAGCGGGATAAACAATGAGCAGTTCTTC. The gene calls are TRBV3-1 (or the pseudogene TRBV3-2) and TRBJ2-1, with TRBD2 matching 7 bases. Germline V gene sequence: CDR1 LGHDT, CDR2 YNNKEL (reference sequence). The CDR3 sequence is 17 residues long. V shed 0 bases, J shed 5 bases, and the junction held 10 bases outside the gene matches.

The chain employs TRBV7-8 and TRBJ2-1; D is undetermined. The CDR3 runs 13 residues. Trimming pared 3 bases from V and 4 bases from J, leaving 7 bases between. Germline V gene lookup returns CDR1 SGHVS and CDR2 FQNEAQ. The CDR3 reads CASSFVQYNEQFF. In nucleotides, the CDR3 is TGTGCCAGCAGCTTTGTCCAGTACAATGAGCAGTTCTTC.

This clone was found a few times. The chain employs TRBV19 and TRBJ2-2; TRBD1 agrees at 7 bases. The CDR3 length is 15 residues. CDR1 and CDR2 from the germline V gene are LNHDA and SQIVND (reference sequence). The V gene end was trimmed by 3 bases and the J gene end by 5 bases; junction bases not matched to a gene: 6. The CDR3 loop is CASSITGVVTGELFF. In nucleotides, the CDR3 is TGTGCCAGTAGTATCACAGGGGTAGTTACCGGGGAGCTGTTTTTT.

CDR3 in DNA: TGCGCCAGCAGCCAAGCCTTAGATTCCTACTACGAGCAGTACTTC. It translates to CASSQALDSYYEQYF. This rearrangement joins TRBV4-3 to TRBJ2-7, with unresolved D. This CDR3 has 15 residues. Germline CDR1 is LGHNA and CDR2 is YSLEER. Trimming pared 1 base from V and 3 bases from J, leaving 13 bases between.

The chain combines TRBV4-3 with TRBJ1-1; D is unclear. Trimming stripped 1 base from V and 4 bases from J, with 7 bases between. This CDR3 is 13 amino acids long. The germline V gene has CDR1 LGHNA and CDR2 YSLEER. The CDR3 nucleotides read TGCGCCAGCAGCCAAGTAGGAGTCACTGAAGCTTTCTTT. This encodes CASSQVGVTEAFF.

J is TRBJ1-2 and V is TRBV9, with 8 bases identical to TRBD1. The CDR3 has 14 residues. The J segment lost 5 bases and the V segment lost 4 bases, leaving 7 bases of the junction unmatched. Germline V gene sequence: CDR1 SGDLS, CDR2 YYNGEE. The CDR3 here is CASSSGTGRYGYTF. The CDR3 nucleotides read TGTGCCAGCAGCTCTGGGACAGGTCGGTATGGCTACACCTTC.

V is TRBV6-6 and J is TRBJ2-7; TRBD2 might be the D (5 bases). V lost 0 bases and J lost 3, with 12 bases in between. This CDR3 region has 15 residues. Germline V gene sequence: CDR1 MNHNY, CDR2 SVGAGI (reference sequence). CDR3 coding DNA: TGTGCCAGCAGTTACTCCGGGGATATGCGCTACGAGCAGTACTTC. It is translated as CASSYSGDMRYEQYF.

This chain uses TRBV7-9 with TRBJ2-3, with TRBD2 identical over 9 bases. CDR1 and CDR2 (germline): SEHNR, FQNEAQ (reference sequence). The CDR3 totals 16 residues. Trimming removed 5 bases from V and 4 bases from J; junction bases left unmatched: 10. Here the CDR3 reads CASSPKGGGGADTQYF. CDR3 sequence (DNA): TGTGCCAGCAGCCCCAAGGGAGGCGGGGGGGCAGATACGCAGTATTTT.

The chain's CDR3 is CASSSSHRAFSGNTIYF. The DNA of the CDR3 is TGCGCCAGCAGCTCTTCGCACAGGGCCTTCTCTGGAAACACCATATATTTT. The gene calls are TRBV5-1 and TRBJ1-3, with D possibly matching TRBD1 (6 bases). The CDR3 sequence is 17 residues long. The ends were cut back, 3 bases at V and 0 bases at J, with 16 bases in the middle. Germline values: CDR1 SGHRS, CDR2 YFSETQ.

The rearrangement uses TRBV5-1 and TRBJ1-2, with 8 bases lining up with TRBD1. The V gene's germline CDR1 is SGHRS and CDR2 YFSETQ. The CDR3 extends over 13 amino acids. V was clipped by 7 bases and J by 2 bases; unmatched bases: 4. CDR3 in amino acids: CASQTGENYGYTF. The DNA for the CDR3 is TGCGCCAGCCAGACAGGGGAGAACTATGGCTACACCTTC.

The chain employs TRBV5-1 and TRBJ2-5; TRBD1 might be the D (6 bases). V was shortened by 4 bases and J by 3 bases, with 16 bases between the two germline ends. CDR3 length: 15 amino acids. Germline V gene data show CDR1 as SGHRS and CDR2 as YFSETQ. The CDR3, as DNA: TGCGCCAGCAGCCGAGGGGGAAACAACGAAGAGACCCAGTACTTC. It yields the protein CASSRGGNNEETQYF.

The chain employs TRBV6-6 and TRBJ1-3; no reliable D call. Trimming removed 7 bases from V and 4 bases from J, with 5 bases in between. The CDR3 length is 11 residues. CDR1 MNHNY and CDR2 SVGAGI come from the germline V gene (reference sequence). Here the CDR3 reads CASNTGNTIYF. DNA of the CDR3: TGTGCCAGCAATACAGGAAACACCATATATTTT.

V and J are TRBV18 and TRBJ1-1; D possibly corresponds to TRBD1 (5 bases). V was cut by 4 bases and J by 1 base, with 10 bases left in between. Germline assignment: CDR1 KGHSH and CDR2 LQKENI. The CDR3 consists of 14 residues. CDR3 in DNA: TGTGCCAGCTCACAGCGGGGGACGAACACTGAAGCTTTCTTT. Translation: CASSQRGTNTEAFF.

J is TRBJ1-3 and V is TRBV27; D ambiguous. V was clipped by 6 bases and J by 4 bases, with 25 bases between them. Germline assignment: CDR1 MNHEY and CDR2 SMNVEV (reference sequence). CDR3 length: 18 residues. For the CDR3, the DNA is TGTGCCAGCAGATTCCAAATCACGCGGAGAGACCAGGGAAACACCATATATTTT. Its protein is CASRFQITRRDQGNTIYF.

The chain couples TRBV2 to TRBJ1-1, with no clear D. V was pared by 4 bases and J by 6 bases, with 15 bases between. Germline V CDR1 and CDR2: SNHLY, FYNNEI. The CDR3 is 14 residues long. The CDR3 coding sequence is TGTGCCAGCAGTGTCGAGGGATGGAGACCTGAAGCTTTCTTT. Its protein product is CASSVEGWRPEAFF.

This chain links TRBV9 with TRBJ1-2; TRBD1 is a possible D gene (6 bases). Trimming took off 0 bases at V and 7 bases at J, with 16 bases between the two ends. The CDR3 has 15 amino acids. CDR1 and CDR2 (germline): SGDLS, YYNGEE. In DNA, the CDR3 is TGTGCCAGCAGCGTAGTGGGGGCCGATATGGCTGGCTACACCTTC. Encoded protein: CASSVVGADMAGYTF.

The CDR3: CASSFRGATNEKLFF. CDR3 DNA: TGTGCCAGCAGTTTTAGGGGCGCAACTAATGAAAAACTGTTTTTT. The rearrangement joins TRBV27 to TRBJ1-4, with D perhaps TRBD1 (5 bases). Germline V gives CDR1 MNHEY, CDR2 SMNVEV (reference sequence). CDR3 length equals 15 residues. V was shortened by 3 bases and J by 0 bases, with 8 bases between the two germline ends. The entire variable domain, with the rest obtained from reference TRBV27 and TRBJ1-4, is as follows: EAQVTQNPRYLITVTGKKLTVTCSQNMNHEYMSWYRQDPGLGLRQIYYSMNVEVTDKGDVPEGYKVSRKEKRNFPLILESPSPNQTSLYFCASSFRGATNEKLFFGSGTQLSVL.

The genes are TRBV18 and TRBJ1-2; possible D gene TRBD1, 5 bases. The germline V gene encodes CDR1 KGHSH and CDR2 LQKENI. V shed 0 bases and J shed 8 bases, with 13 bases lying between them. There are 14 residues in the CDR3. CDR3 nucleotide sequence: TGTGCCAGCTCACCACCGACAGTAGGGGTAGGCTACACCTTC. This encodes CASSPPTVGVGYTF.

The chain recombines TRBV4-2 with TRBJ2-2; 9 nucleotides agree with TRBD1. Per the germline V gene, CDR1 is LGHNA and CDR2 is YNFKEQ. Germline trimming cut 1 base from V and 3 bases from J; bases unmatched to any gene: 0. This CDR3 region has 15 residues. The CDR3, as DNA: TGTGCCAGCAGCCAAGGGGACAGGGACACCGGGGAGCTGTTTTTT. It encodes CASSQGDRDTGELFF.